Presented here are 26 T cell receptor beta chains from one specimen sequenced in a study of T cells in Graves' hyperthyroidism and ophthalmopathy. There were TCR beta CDR3 regions amplified from RNA transcripts. First-round RT-PCR targeting the TCR CDR3 was performed with the HTBI primer set. Via MiXCR, TCRdb re-called the multiplex PCR reads, giving one row per CDR3 protein. The sample has about 180,000 distinct CDR3 sequences, over 7.5% seen once; the top ten hold approximately 20%. Source material: blood. These receptor sequences come from a woman aged 18-30 years with Graves' hyperthyroidism that later progressed to Graves' ophthalmopathy.

The chain joins TRBV5-6 to TRBJ1-2; perhaps TRBD1 as D (6 bases). This CDR3 comprises 17 residues. The V end was cut by 1 base, the J end by 8 bases, with 24 bases between. Per the germline V gene, CDR1 is SGHDT and CDR2 is YYEEEE. The CDR3 region is CASSLNTGGSPNGGYTF. The DNA of the CDR3 is TGTGCCAGCAGCTTGAACACCGGGGGCAGCCCGAACGGAGGCTACACCTTC.

A remark on this clonotype: This may stem from a read error, because a much larger clone lies one nucleotide away. The chain recombines TRBV7-9 with TRBJ1-1; D is unclear. Trimming removed 1 base from V and 5 bases from J, with 11 bases in between. Germline V gene sequence: CDR1 SEHNR, CDR2 FQNEAQ (reference sequence). This CDR3 has 14 residues. As DNA, the CDR3 is TGTGCCAGCAGCTTAGGGACTTCGAAGACTGAAGCTTTCTTT. It translates to CASSLGTSKTEAFF.

This clonotype was counted many times. The rearrangement uses TRBV19 and TRBJ1-1; tentative D call: TRBD1 (6 bases). Germline-derived CDR1 and CDR2 are LNHDA and SQIVND (reference sequence). This CDR3 has 15 residues. V was cut by 7 bases and J by 0 bases, with 15 bases left in between. The CDR3 protein is CASTPGTLMNTEAFF. CDR3 in DNA: TGTGCCAGTACCCCGGGGACACTTATGAACACTGAAGCTTTCTTT.

This clonotype has a count of ten or more. The DNA for the CDR3 is TGTGCCACCAGCAGAGCAAGAGAGGACTATGGCTACACCTTC. This gives the protein CATSRAREDYGYTF. The rearrangement links TRBV15 to TRBJ1-2; D remains unclear. Germline V CDR1 and CDR2: LNHNV, YYDKDF (reference sequence). The CDR3 loop spans 14 amino acids. V was cut by 1 base and J by 3 bases, with 9 bases left in between.

This sequence joins TRBV20-1 and TRBJ2-5; no firm D call. Trimming took 0 bases from V and 4 from J, leaving 12 bases between them. Germline assignment: CDR1 DFQATT and CDR2 SNEGSKA (reference sequence). The CDR3 length is 14 residues. The chain's CDR3 is CSARDSQAGETQYF. As DNA, the CDR3 is TGCAGTGCTAGAGATTCCCAGGCCGGAGAGACCCAGTACTTC.

V is TRBV18 and J is TRBJ2-7, with D tentatively TRBD1 (5 bases). Looked up from germline, CDR1 is KGHSH and CDR2 is LQKENI. The CDR3 covers 13 residues. Trimming removed 0 bases at V and 3 bases at J, with 6 bases between. The CDR3 coding sequence is TGTGCCAGCTCACCACCTGACAGCTACGAGCAGTACGTC. Protein: CASSPPDSYEQYV.

This clonotype was recorded many times. V usage is TRBV20-1 and J usage is TRBJ1-3, with 7 bases aligning to TRBD1. From germline, CDR1 is DFQATT and CDR2 SNEGSKA (reference sequence). With V trimmed by 2 bases and J by 0 bases, 4 bases remained unmatched. This CDR3 comprises 15 residues. The CDR3 nucleotides read TGCAGTGCTAGACTGGGACAGCCCTCTGGAAACACCATATATTTT. It yields the protein CSARLGQPSGNTIYF.

Remarks on this clonotype: This could be a read error, since a much larger clone is one nucleotide away. The rearrangement uses TRBV28 and TRBJ2-1; D not certain. The CDR3 totals 13 residues. Trimming pared 3 bases from V and 2 bases from J, leaving 5 bases between. In germline, CDR1 is MDHEN, CDR2 SYDVKM. As DNA, the CDR3 is TGTGCCAGCAGTTTTAGCCCCTACAATGAGCAGTTCTTC. This codes for CASSFSPYNEQFF.

This clonotype occurred a few times. The chain links TRBV28 to TRBJ1-1; TRBD1 matches 10 bases. Germline V gene lookup returns CDR1 MDHEN and CDR2 SYDVKM. V trimming: 2 bases; J trimming: 4 bases; junction bases outside the gene matches: 4. CDR3 length equals 15 residues. The CDR3 loop reads CASSLRQGALTEAFF. DNA of the CDR3: TGTGCCAGCAGTTTAAGACAGGGGGCGCTCACTGAAGCTTTCTTT.

The chain carries TRBV4-2 and TRBJ2-7; 7 bases fit TRBD1. Trimming at V came to 4 bases and at J to 3 bases, leaving 6 bases not matched to a gene. CDR3 length: 14 amino acids. Germline V gene lookup returns CDR1 LGHNA and CDR2 YNFKEQ. The CDR3 region has the DNA TGTGCCAGCAGCCCCGAGACAGGGCTCTACGAGCAGTACTTC. It is translated as CASSPETGLYEQYF.

This clonotype was observed at least ten times. The chain uses TRBV5-6 and TRBJ2-5, with D perhaps TRBD1 (6 bases). The CDR3 sequence is 14 residues long. Per the germline V gene, CDR1 is SGHDT and CDR2 is YYEEEE. Between the trimmed V and J ends, which lost 2 bases and 4 bases, there was a span of 12 bases. CDR3 coding DNA: TGTGCCAGCAGCTTCCAGGGGTTGCCAGAGACCCAGTACTTC. This translates into CASSFQGLPETQYF.

This clonotype has at least ten counts. V gene TRBV2 combines with J gene TRBJ2-2; no clear D. Trimming left V 2 bases short and J 1 base short, with 11 bases between. There are 16 residues in the CDR3. The germline V gene has CDR1 SNHLY and CDR2 FYNNEI. CDR3 nucleotides: TGTGCCAGCAGTGAACACGGCCTACTGAACACCGGGGAGCTGTTTTTT. Translating it yields CASSEHGLLNTGELFF. The variable domain in full, completed from reference TRBV2 and TRBJ2-2, reads EPEVTQTPSHQVTQMGQEVILRCVPISNHLYFYWYRQILGQKVEFLVSFYNNEISEKSEIFDDQFSVERPDGSNFTLKIRSTKLEDSAMYFCASSEHGLLNTGELFFGEGSRLTVL.

V usage is TRBV7-9 and J usage is TRBJ1-6; no clear D gene. Trimming stripped 6 bases from V and 2 bases from J, with 8 bases between. There are 14 residues in the CDR3. Germline V gene lookup returns CDR1 SEHNR and CDR2 FQNEAQ (reference sequence). The CDR3 loop reads CASRRSAYNSPLHF. The CDR3 region has the DNA TGTGCCAGCAGACGTAGCGCCTATAATTCACCCCTCCACTTT.

This clonotype has only a few counts. The chain couples TRBV24-1 to TRBJ2-2; TRBD2 might be the D (6 bases). This CDR3 is 15 amino acids long. In germline, CDR1 is KGHDR, CDR2 SFDVKD. Trimming shortened V by 7 bases and J by 1 base, and 12 bases separated the two germline ends. The CDR3 spells CATRPGTLNTGELFF. The CDR3 DNA sequence: TGTGCCACCAGACCCGGGACTCTGAACACCGGGGAGCTGTTTTTT.

A note on this clonotype: With a much larger clone just one base away, this may be a read error. This chain uses TRBV9 with TRBJ1-4; 7 nucleotides line up with TRBD1. The CDR3 contains 15 residues. Germline trimming cut 4 bases from V and 4 bases from J; bases unmatched to any gene: 7. The germline gives CDR1 SGDLS, CDR2 YYNGEE. Here the CDR3 DNA reads TGTGCCAGCAGCAGCGGGACAGTTCATAATGAAAAACTGTTTTTT. It specifies CASSSGTVHNEKLFF.

This clonotype was seen many times. The V gene is TRBV28, the J gene TRBJ1-1, with D unclear. CDR1 and CDR2 (germline): MDHEN, SYDVKM. Trimming cost V 8 bases and J 1 base, with 17 bases left between them. This CDR3 is built from 15 residues. The CDR3 region has the DNA TGTGCCAGCGTTTCCAGACACCGGTGGAACACTGAAGCTTTCTTT. Amino acids: CASVSRHRWNTEAFF.

The rearrangement joins TRBV5-6 to TRBJ2-7, with 7 bases that match TRBD1. The germline V gene encodes CDR1 SGHDT and CDR2 YYEEEE. V lost 0 bases, J lost 5 bases, and 2 bases stayed unmatched. The CDR3 runs to 13 residues. The CDR3: CASSLDRGHEQYF. The CDR3 region has the DNA TGTGCCAGCAGCTTGGACAGGGGCCACGAGCAGTACTTC.

This clonotype was found many times. CDR3 sequence: CSVETRLGLATLNSNEQFF. For the CDR3, the DNA is TGCAGCGTTGAAACCCGCTTGGGACTAGCGACCCTTAATTCCAATGAGCAGTTCTTC. The V and J genes are TRBV29-1 and TRBJ2-1; 10 bases fit TRBD2. The junction had 19 bases not matched to a gene; V was cut back by 2 bases and J by 6 bases. CDR1 and CDR2 (germline): SQVTM, ANQGSEA. The CDR3 covers 19 residues.

This clonotype was counted at least ten times. For the CDR3, the DNA is TGTGCCAGCAGCTTAACCCTCGGCACGGTGTATAATTCACCCCTCCACTTT. This encodes CASSLTLGTVYNSPLHF. The chain couples TRBV27 to TRBJ1-6; D is unclear. The CDR3 has 17 residues. V lost 6 bases, J lost 4 bases, and 19 bases lay in between. Germline V lookup: CDR1 MNHEY, CDR2 SMNVEV (reference sequence).

This clonotype was found many times. The chain has TRBV10-2 and TRBJ1-2; TRBD1 might be the D (6 bases). The CDR3 has 15 residues. Trimming took 8 bases from V and 2 from J, leaving 18 bases between them. CDR1 is WSHSY, CDR2 SAAADI, per germline. CDR3 bases: TGCGCCAGCTCCCCCCGGGGGCGTATGAACTATGGCTACACCTTC. This translates into CASSPRGRMNYGYTF.

This clonotype was seen at least ten times. This chain connects TRBV28 to TRBJ1-4, with TRBD1 identical over 7 bases. This CDR3 has 14 amino acids. The V gene end was trimmed by 6 bases and the J gene end by 7 bases; junction bases not matched to a gene: 8. CDR1 and CDR2 from the germline V gene are MDHEN and SYDVKM. Here the CDR3 reads CASSPGQELEKLFF. CDR3 in DNA: TGTGCCAGCAGCCCCGGACAGGAGCTTGAAAAACTGTTTTTT.

This clonotype was observed at least ten times. The rearrangement joins TRBV2 to TRBJ2-7; no definite D call. V lost 1 base and J 2 bases, leaving 15 bases between the germline ends. From germline, CDR1 is SNHLY and CDR2 FYNNEI. The CDR3 loop spans 16 amino acids. The CDR3 region is CASSEVSGPSPYEQYF. The CDR3 DNA reads as TGTGCCAGCAGTGAAGTTTCTGGCCCCTCCCCCTACGAGCAGTACTTC.

This clonotype was recorded many times. This chain joins TRBV10-3 and TRBJ1-1; weak D call: TRBD1 (6 bases). The CDR3 is 15 residues long. Germline assignment: CDR1 ENHRY and CDR2 SYGVKD. The V end lost 6 bases, the J end lost 5 bases, and 19 bases lay between the germline ends. CDR3: CAIRDEGGIETEAFF. CDR3 in DNA: TGTGCCATCAGAGACGAGGGGGGTATAGAGACTGAAGCTTTCTTT.

This clonotype was found many times. The chain links TRBV19 to TRBJ1-3, with 8 nucleotides matching TRBD1. This CDR3 region has 14 residues. Germline V CDR1 and CDR2: LNHDA, SQIVND (reference sequence). V was clipped by 8 bases and J by 4 bases; unmatched bases: 7. DNA for the CDR3: TGTGCCAGTGCACAACAGGGGGGCGGAAACACCATATATTTT. Protein sequence: CASAQQGGGNTIYF.

The chain joins TRBV24-1 to TRBJ2-2; D remains ambiguous. The CDR3 length is 11 residues. V lost 5 bases, J lost 7 bases, and 4 bases lay in between. Germline assignment: CDR1 KGHDR and CDR2 SFDVKD. The CDR3 sequence: CATSVSGELFF. The CDR3 coding sequence is TGTGCCACCAGTGTCAGCGGGGAGCTGTTTTTT.

The sample holds many counts of this clonotype. The chain is built from TRBV7-2 and TRBJ2-5, with D perhaps TRBD2 (6 bases). CDR1 and CDR2 (germline): SGHTA, FQGNSA. The CDR3 covers 16 residues. V lost 1 base and J lost 1, with 13 bases in between. CDR3 coding DNA: TGTGCCAGCAGCTTAGTTGGCGGGGCGCTCCAAGAGACCCAGTACTTC. Translated, it gives CASSLVGGALQETQYF. Drawing the rest from reference TRBV7-2 and TRBJ2-5, the complete variable domain is GAGVSQSPSNKVTEKGKDVELRCDPISGHTALYWYRQSLGQGLEFLIYFQGNSAPDKSGLPSDRFSAERTGGSVSTLTIQRTQQEDSAVYLCASSLVGGALQETQYFGPGTRLLVL.